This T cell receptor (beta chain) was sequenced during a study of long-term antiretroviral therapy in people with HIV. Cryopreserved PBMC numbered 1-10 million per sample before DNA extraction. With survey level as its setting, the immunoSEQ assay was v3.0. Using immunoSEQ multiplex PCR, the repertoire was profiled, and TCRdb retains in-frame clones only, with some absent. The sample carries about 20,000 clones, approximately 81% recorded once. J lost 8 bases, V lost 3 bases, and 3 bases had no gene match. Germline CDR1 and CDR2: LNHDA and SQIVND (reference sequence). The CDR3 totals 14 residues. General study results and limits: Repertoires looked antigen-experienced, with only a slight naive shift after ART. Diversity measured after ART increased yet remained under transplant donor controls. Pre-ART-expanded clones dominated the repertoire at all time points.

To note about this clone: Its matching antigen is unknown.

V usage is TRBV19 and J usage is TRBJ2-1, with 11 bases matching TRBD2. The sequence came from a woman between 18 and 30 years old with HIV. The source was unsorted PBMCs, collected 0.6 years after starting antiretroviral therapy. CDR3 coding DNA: TGTGCCAGTAGTATGGGACTAGCGGCAGATGAGCAGTTCTTC. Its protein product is CASSMGLAADEQFF.